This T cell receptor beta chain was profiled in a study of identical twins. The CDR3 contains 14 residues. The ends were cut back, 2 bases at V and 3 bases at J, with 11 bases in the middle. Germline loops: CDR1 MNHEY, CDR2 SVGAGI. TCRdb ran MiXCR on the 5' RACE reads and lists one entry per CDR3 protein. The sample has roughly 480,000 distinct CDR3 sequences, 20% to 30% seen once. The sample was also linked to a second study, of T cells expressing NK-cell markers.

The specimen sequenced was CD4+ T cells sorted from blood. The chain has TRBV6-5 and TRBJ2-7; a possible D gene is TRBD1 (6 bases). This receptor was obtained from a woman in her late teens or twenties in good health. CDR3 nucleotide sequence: TGTGCCAGCAGTTACAGGAAGGGGGACTACGAGCAGTACTTC. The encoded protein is CASSYRKGDYEQYF.